What follows describes a single T cell receptor (beta chain). This sample is drawn from a study of T cell changes during pregnancy in multiple sclerosis. Profiled with immunoSEQ multiplex PCR; TCRdb holds only in-frame clones, not every one. The sample lists tens of thousands of clones, approximately 85% occurring once. V shed 4 bases and J shed 7 bases, with 26 bases lying between them. Germline lookup yields CDR1 SGHDT and CDR2 YYEEEE. This CDR3 comprises 18 residues. This rearrangement joins TRBV5-6 to TRBJ2-2, with D maybe TRBD1 (6 bases). The origin of this receptor is a female donor with multiple sclerosis, enrolled in a pregnancy study. Sample: peripheral blood, taken in the first trimester of pregnancy. The CDR3 protein is CASSNTQDFPRGSGELFF. CDR3 sequence (DNA): TGTGCCAGCAGCAATACCCAGGACTTCCCAAGGGGGAGCGGGGAGCTGTTTTTT.